A selection of T cell receptor beta chains follows, all from one sample in a study of vaccination and CD4 T cells after COVID-19. TCRdb called the PCR reads again in MiXCR, with one record for every CDR3 protein. The sample contains 25,000 to 30,000 distinct CDR3 sequences, about two thirds of which appear only once. No antigen has been assigned to these receptors. The input for sequencing was CD4+ T cells from blood, cultured in vitro, taken after SARS-CoV-2 vaccination. These receptors all come from a human donor who received a COVID-19 vaccine. CDR3s include the opening cysteine and the closing phenylalanine or tryptophan. The order of the fields is V gene, clone size, D gene, J gene, CDR3 protein, CDR3 DNA. A D gene is named only where the DNA matches it firmly. Size is stated for part of the rows, as once, few or many counts, or as a class when the clone is expanded.

>TRBV6-2/TRBV6-3|.|TRBD2|TRBJ2-3
CASRTHLSGGAGDTQYF
TGTGCCAGCAGAACACACCTTAGCGGGGGGGCAGGAGATACGCAGTATTTT
>TRBV5-1|.|.|TRBJ1-3
CASSPNDGITRGNTIYF
TGCGCCAGCAGCCCCAATGACGGGATCACTAGGGGAAACACCATATATTTT
>TRBV27|.|.|TRBJ1-5
CASSLSYTHSNQPQHF
TGTGCCAGCAGTTTATCGTACACTCATAGCAATCAGCCCCAGCATTTT
>TRBV27|.|.|TRBJ2-2
CATSPGGQITGELFF
TGTGCCACCTCGCCCGGGGGGCAAATCACCGGGGAGCTGTTTTTT
>TRBV10-3|few|.|TRBJ2-5
CAISESRETQYF
TGTGCCATCAGTGAGTCCCGAGAGACCCAGTACTTC
>TRBV6-1|.|TRBD1|TRBJ2-6
CASSASGQGANIARSGANVLTF
TGTGCCAGCAGTGCCTCGGGACAGGGGGCGAATATAGCCCGGTCTGGGGCCAACGTCCTGACTTTC
>TRBV6-5|.|TRBD2|TRBJ2-5
CASSSPSGGIQETQYF
TGTGCCAGCAGTTCTCCTAGCGGGGGGATCCAAGAGACCCAGTACTTC
>TRBV19|.|.|TRBJ1-3
CASSIEHRFSGNTIYF
TGTGCCAGTAGTATAGAGCACAGGTTCTCTGGAAACACCATATATTTT
>TRBV21-1|.|.|TRBJ2-1
CASSKENSYNEQFF
TGTGCCAGCAGCAAAGAGAACAGCTACAATGAGCAGTTCTTC
>TRBV7-2|.|TRBD2|TRBJ2-7
CASSRHIGTSGGSYEQYF
TGTGCCAGCAGCCGCCATATAGGGACTAGCGGGGGGTCCTACGAGCAGTACTTC
>TRBV20-1|medium-sized|TRBD2|TRBJ2-3
CSARTSGGGITDTQYF
TGCAGTGCTAGGACTAGCGGGGGGGGCATCACAGATACGCAGTATTTT
>TRBV7-9|.|.|TRBJ1-2
CASSRDMGYDYTF
TGTGCCAGCAGCCGAGACATGGGGTATGACTACACCTTC
>TRBV7-6|.|.|TRBJ2-7
CASSFGRFYEQYF
TGTGCCAGCAGCTTCGGTAGATTTTACGAGCAGTACTTC
>TRBV7-9|.|.|TRBJ1-2
CASSLNGGYGYTF
TGTGCCAGCAGCTTAAACGGAGGTTATGGCTACACCTTC
>TRBV7-9|few|.|TRBJ1-5
CASSCSRLRASGGQPQHF
TGTGCCAGCAGCTGCTCTAGACTCAGGGCTTCCGGGGGTCAGCCCCAGCATTTT
>TRBV24-1|.|.|TRBJ2-7
CATSDGLWWGFESYEQYF
TGTGCCACCAGTGATGGACTTTGGTGGGGGTTTGAGTCCTACGAGCAGTACTTC
>TRBV5-1|few|.|TRBJ2-1
CASSFNFVGNNEQFF
TGCGCCAGCAGCTTTAACTTCGTCGGGAACAATGAGCAGTTCTTC
>TRBV19|.|TRBD2|TRBJ2-5
CASSTNSGEETQYF
TGTGCCAGTAGTACAAATAGCGGGGAGGAGACCCAGTACTTC
>TRBV6-1|few|TRBD1|TRBJ1-6
CASRPGQGYSPLHF
TGTGCCAGCAGACCTGGACAGGGCTACTCACCCCTCCACTTT
>TRBV12-3/TRBV12-4|.|.|TRBJ2-7
CASTSIGVQQYF
TGTGCCAGCACCTCCATAGGGGTCCAGCAGTACTTC
>TRBV2|.|TRBD1|TRBJ2-5
CASSSSTTGAGTQYF
TGTGCCAGCAGTAGTTCGACGACAGGGGCAGGGACCCAGTACTTC
>TRBV20-1|few|.|TRBJ1-1
CSATDRNTEAFF
TGCAGTGCTACGGACAGAAACACTGAAGCTTTCTTT
>TRBV12-3/TRBV12-4|.|TRBD1|TRBJ2-2
CASSPGTGDTGELFF
TGTGCCAGCAGTCCCGGGACAGGGGACACCGGGGAGCTGTTTTTT